The 8 T cell receptor beta chains below come from one sample, sequenced in a study of control samples from healthy donors and cancer patients. Libraries were prepared by immunoSEQ multiplex PCR; TCRdb keeps only in-frame clonotypes and omits some of them. The sample yields roughly 200,000 clones, of which the top ten take up around 2%. Sequencing used blood. The receptors were gathered from a woman in her 30s in good health.

The V and J genes are TRBV15 and TRBJ2-1, with no clear D. Looked up from germline, CDR1 is LNHNV and CDR2 is YYDKDF (reference sequence). The germline V and J ends were trimmed by 2 bases and 9 bases, with 17 bases remaining between them. The CDR3 consists of 15 residues. The CDR3 spells CATSRSFRATVEQFF. As DNA, the CDR3 is TGTGCCACCAGCAGATCCTTTAGGGCTACAGTTGAGCAGTTCTTC.

V gene TRBV5-5 combines with J gene TRBJ1-6, with 7 nucleotides matching TRBD1. The CDR3 has 16 residues. The junction had 7 bases not matched to a gene; V was cut back by 0 bases and J by 7 bases. Per the germline V gene, CDR1 is SGHKS and CDR2 is YYEKEE (reference sequence). The chain's CDR3 is CASSLGGTVRNSPLHF. The DNA for the CDR3 is TGTGCCAGCAGCTTGGGTGGGACAGTGCGGAATTCACCCCTCCACTTT.

CDR3 DNA: TGTGCCAGTTCTTATACACGACAGGCCCTGTTTTTT. The encoded protein is CASSYTRQALFF. The genes are TRBV19 and TRBJ1-4, with TRBD1 as a possible D gene (6 bases). The V gene's germline CDR1 is LNHDA and CDR2 SQIVND (reference sequence). Deletions cut 8 bases from V and 14 bases from J, with 18 bases between. CDR3 size: 12 residues.

A word on this clone: One end of the junction varies from germline; a read error may be responsible. The V gene is TRBV29-1, the J gene TRBJ2-7; D might be TRBD1 (5 bases). CDR3 length: 13 amino acids. Germline-derived CDR1 and CDR2 are SQVTM and ANQGSEA. The CDR3 here is CSIETALSYEQYF. In nucleotides, the CDR3 is TGCAGCATTGAGACAGCGCTTTCTTACGAGCAGTACTTC.

CDR3 nucleotide sequence: TGTGCCAGTAGTAGAGGACAGGCTTGGGAGACCCAGTACTTC. Amino acids: CASSRGQAWETQYF. The chain uses TRBV19 and TRBJ2-5; 7 positions agree with TRBD1. From germline, CDR1 is LNHDA and CDR2 SQIVND (reference sequence). CDR3 length: 14 amino acids. V trimming: 4 bases; J trimming: 5 bases; junction bases outside the gene matches: 7.

The chain joins TRBV10-3 to TRBJ2-1; D possibly corresponds to TRBD1 (7 bases). V dropped 11 bases and J dropped 3 bases, with 14 bases sitting between them. This CDR3 comprises 13 residues. The germline gives CDR1 ENHRY, CDR2 SYGVKD. Here the CDR3 reads CAASRGDYNEQFF. The CDR3 DNA sequence: TGTGCCGCGAGCAGGGGGGACTACAATGAGCAGTTCTTC.

The J gene is TRBJ1-2, the V gene TRBV7-8, with 8 bases matching TRBD1. The CDR3 extends over 18 amino acids. V was pared by 6 bases and J by 4 bases, with 19 bases of the junction left unmatched. Germline values: CDR1 SGHVS, CDR2 FQNEAQ. The CDR3 DNA sequence: TGTGCCAGCAGTCAACTTTCGTCAAACAGGGGGATTATCTATGGCTACACCTTC. Translating it yields CASSQLSSNRGIIYGYTF.

V gene TRBV5-1 combines with J gene TRBJ2-4, with D possibly TRBD2 on 5 matching bases. V was trimmed by 0 bases and J by 6 bases, leaving 10 bases between them. The germline V gene encodes CDR1 SGHRS and CDR2 YFSETQ. This CDR3 has 14 residues. The CDR3 bases are TGCGCCAGCAGCTTGGACAGCGGAGGAAACATTCAGTACTTC. It codes for CASSLDSGGNIQYF. The full variable domain, in which reference TRBV5-1 and TRBJ2-4 provide the parts outside the CDR3, is KAGVTQTPRYLIKTRGQQVTLSCSPISGHRSVSWYQQTPGQGLQFLFEYFSETQRNKGNFPGRFSGRQFSNSRSEMNVSTLELGDSALYLCASSLDSGGNIQYFGAGTRLSVL.